This record looks at one T cell receptor beta chain sequence and its context. The antigen is undetermined. Clones were read by immunoSEQ multiplex PCR, and TCRdb kept only the in-frame ones, dropping some. Seen here are 100,000 to 120,000 clones, about 90% observed once, and the top ten hold roughly 3.2%. The source of the sample is a study of T cell responses to AZD1222 COVID-19 vaccine. Study-level points and caveats: Most donors were white British and more were female, and clonal diversity was possibly underestimated. CD4 TCRs associated with vaccination spanned spike, dominating at 160-218 and 743-854. Following two doses of AZD1222, Spike-specific TCR breadth and depth rose. Repertoires were collected only later (after the peak T cell response had occurred).

The CDR3 has 15 residues. The V and J ends lost 4 bases and 1 base, in that order; junction bases with no gene match: 7. This TCR was sampled from an adult in good health. The chain couples TRBV5-3 to TRBJ1-1; 7 bases line up with TRBD1. TRBV5-3 is an ORF for which the function is uncertain. The sequenced sample was peripheral blood, obtained on day 0 of AZD1222 vaccination. In DNA form, the CDR3 reads TGTGCCAGAAGCGGAACGGGACAGTCGAACACTGAAGCTTTCTTT. Amino acids: CARSGTGQSNTEAFF.